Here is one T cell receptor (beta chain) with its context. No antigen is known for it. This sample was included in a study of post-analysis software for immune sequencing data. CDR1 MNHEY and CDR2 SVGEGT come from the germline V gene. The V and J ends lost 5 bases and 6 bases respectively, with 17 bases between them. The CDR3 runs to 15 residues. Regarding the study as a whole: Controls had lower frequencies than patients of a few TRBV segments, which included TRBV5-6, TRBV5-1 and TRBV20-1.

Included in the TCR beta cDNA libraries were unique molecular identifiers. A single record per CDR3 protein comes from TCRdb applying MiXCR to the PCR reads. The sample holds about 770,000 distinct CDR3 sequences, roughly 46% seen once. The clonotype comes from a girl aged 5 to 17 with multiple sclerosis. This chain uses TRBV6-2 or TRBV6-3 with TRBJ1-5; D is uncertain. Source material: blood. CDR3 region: CASSHPRGKVQPQHF. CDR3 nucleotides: TGTGCCAGCAGTCACCCGAGAGGGAAGGTTCAGCCCCAGCATTTT.